This T cell receptor (beta chain) comes out of a study of early T cells in non-severe SARS-CoV-2 infection. Background on the study: The study sequenced bulk RNA from unsorted whole blood, with chains unpaired. Whole-study results and caveats: Matching against VDJdb likely underestimated virus-specific expansions, favoring anti-spike CD8.

The germline V gene encodes CDR1 SGHTA and CDR2 FQGNSA. Trimming took off 8 bases at V and 4 bases at J, with 18 bases between the two ends. This CDR3 spans 14 amino acids. This clonotype was observed at least ten times. What it recognizes is unknown. Unique molecular identifiers were added to individual cDNA molecules. TCRdb re-analysed the 5' RACE reads in MiXCR, keeping a single row per CDR3 protein. The table has just over 25,000 distinct CDR3 sequences, roughly 4% seen once. Input material: whole blood. The chain joins TRBV7-2 to TRBJ2-7; D gene uncertain. The clonotype was recovered from an adult who was a healthcare worker with PCR-confirmed SARS-CoV-2 infection or an uninfected control (not recorded which). CDR3 region: CASGVRGRRYEQYF. In DNA, the CDR3 is TGTGCCAGCGGGGTTAGAGGCCGCCGTTACGAGCAGTACTTC.